Listed below are T cell receptor beta chains from one sample, sequenced in a study of early T cells in non-severe SARS-CoV-2 infection. TCRdb itself ran the 5' RACE reads through MiXCR, one entry per CDR3 protein. This table has some 96,000 distinct CDR3 sequences, about 13% appearing once. Sequencing was performed on whole blood. The receptors here all came from an adult who was a healthcare worker with PCR-confirmed SARS-CoV-2 infection or an uninfected control (not recorded which). Each CDR3 is given with its conserved first and last residue. A D gene is named only where the DNA matches it firmly. A clone size is listed for some rows: how often the clone was seen (once, few, many), or a class if it is expanded.

TRBJ1-6 | many | TRBV27 | NA | CASSLGTGSGSPLHF | TGTGCCAGCAGTTTAGGCACAGGGAGCGGTTCACCCCTCCACTTT
TRBJ2-7 | NA | TRBV6-1 | TRBD2 | CASSPQGGLAGGSYEQYF | TGTGCCAGCAGTCCGCAGGGAGGACTAGCGGGGGGGTCCTACGAGCAGTACTTC
TRBJ1-5 | few | TRBV5-1 | TRBD1 | CASSTQDRGDQPQHF | TGCGCCAGCAGCACCCAGGACAGGGGGGATCAGCCCCAGCATTTT
TRBJ2-7 | NA | TRBV28 | NA | CASSYYQGHYEQYF | TGTGCCAGCAGTTATTACCAGGGTCACTACGAGCAGTACTTC
TRBJ1-2 | few | TRBV4-1 | NA | CASSPGARDYGYTF | TGCGCCAGCAGCCCAGGGGCTCGGGACTATGGCTACACCTTC
TRBJ2-7 | NA | TRBV28 | NA | CASSPNSWTYEQYF | TGTGCCAGCAGTCCGAACAGTTGGACCTACGAGCAGTACTTC
TRBJ2-7 | many | TRBV19 | NA | CASSPITGDAAGEQYF | TGTGCCAGTAGTCCGATAACAGGGGATGCTGCGGGGGAGCAGTACTTC
TRBJ2-3 | few | TRBV5-1 | TRBD2 | CASSLWPAGASTTDTQYF | TGCGCCAGCAGCTTGTGGCCAGCGGGGGCCTCAACGACAGATACGCAGTATTTT
TRBJ1-1 | few | TRBV25-1 | NA | CASSEPGTGTEAFF | TGTGCCAGCAGTGAACCGGGAACCGGGACTGAAGCTTTCTTT
TRBJ2-1 | many | TRBV20-1 | TRBD1 | CSATDSGTGISYNEQFF | TGCAGTGCTACAGATTCCGGGACAGGGATATCCTACAATGAGCAGTTCTTC
TRBJ1-1 | many | TRBV5-1 | NA | CASSATEQTEAFF | TGCGCCAGCAGCGCAACCGAACAGACTGAAGCTTTCTTT
TRBJ2-2 | NA | TRBV4-1 | NA | CASSQAAGELFF | TGCGCCAGCAGCCAAGCCGCCGGGGAGCTGTTTTTT
TRBJ2-7 | once | TRBV28 | NA | CASSSPGDKTYEQYF | TGTGCCAGCAGTTCCCCAGGGGACAAAACCTACGAGCAGTACTTC
TRBJ1-4 | many | TRBV5-5 | NA | CASNYREREKLFF | TGTGCCAGCAACTATAGGGAACGTGAAAAACTTTTTTTT
TRBJ1-1 | few | TRBV4-1 | NA | CASSQVGGTEAFF | TGCGCCAGCAGCCAAGTGGGGGGCACTGAAGCTTTCTTT
TRBJ2-2 | few | TRBV11-2 | TRBD1 | CASRQPTGGAGPWRRTGELFF | TGTGCCAGCAGACAACCCACAGGGGGCGCGGGACCTTGGCGGAGAACCGGGGAGCTGTTTTTT
TRBJ1-2 | many | TRBV19 | TRBD1 | CASRPGQGYGYTF | TGTGCCAGTAGACCGGGACAGGGTTATGGCTACACCTTC
TRBJ2-3 | NA | TRBV4-3 | TRBD2 | CASSQSGLAGGLTETQYF | TGCGCCAGCAGCCAGTCTGGACTAGCGGGGGGGCTGACGGAAACGCAGTATTTT
TRBJ1-5 | many | TRBV6-5 | NA | CASSYIRGNQPQHF | TGTGCCAGCAGTTACATCCGGGGGAATCAGCCCCAGCATTTT
TRBJ2-3 | many | TRBV5-1 | TRBD2 | CASSRPQLAGGTDTQYF | TGCGCCAGCAGCCGACCCCAACTAGCGGGGGGCACAGATACGCAGTATTTT
TRBJ1-1 | NA | TRBV29-1 | NA | CSALPQTGGAKEAFF | TGCAGCGCGCTTCCCCAAACAGGCGGGGCTAAGGAAGCTTTCTTT
TRBJ2-4 | NA | TRBV5-1 | TRBD1 | CASRSGTGGVDAKNIQYF | TGCGCCAGCAGGAGCGGGACAGGGGGCGTTGATGCCAAAAACATTCAGTACTTC
TRBJ2-1 | many | TRBV9 | NA | CASSVVPSSYNEQFF | TGTGCCAGCAGCGTAGTTCCCAGCTCCTACAATGAGCAGTTCTTC
TRBJ2-1 | many | TRBV19 | NA | CASSIRGNEQFF | TGTGCCAGTAGCATTAGGGGGAATGAGCAGTTCTTC
TRBJ2-7 | many | TRBV6-2/TRBV6-3 | NA | CASSYSRTPAGEQYF | TGTGCCAGCAGTTACTCCCGGACCCCGGCGGGCGAGCAGTACTTC
TRBJ2-3 | NA | TRBV7-2 | NA | CASNPGASTDTQYF | TGTGCCAGCAACCCGGGGGCCAGCACAGATACGCAGTATTTT
TRBJ2-7 | NA | TRBV6-5 | NA | CASSRLDSEQYF | TGTGCCAGCAGTCGCCTCGATAGCGAGCAGTACTTC
TRBJ2-1 | many | TRBV7-9 | TRBD2 | CASSAAGGRGEQFF | TGTGCCAGCAGCGCCGCGGGGGGCCGGGGTGAGCAGTTCTTC